This entry features one TCR beta chain sequence. Antigen: not known. As to treatment: roughly 18 received Ad26.COV2.S at low or high dose, single or two shots; a few received placebo; per-sample allocation not given. It was on day 63 after the first vaccine or placebo injection that samples were taken. TCRdb's copy holds only in-frame clones and misses some; the assay was immunoSEQ multiplex PCR. The sample lists just over 350,000 clones, 70% to 90% occurring once. The data derive from a study of Ad26.COV2.S vaccination and SARS-CoV-2 variants. Study overall: Intramuscular Ad26.COV2.S at 5x10^10 or 1x10^11 viral particles. Study-level points and caveats: Non-spike TCR breadth did not differ much between vaccine and placebo recipients. The placebo group had lower spike-specific TCR breadth than the vaccine recipients did.

This CDR3 comprises 16 residues. V was shortened by 4 bases and J by 3 bases, with 15 bases between the two germline ends. CDR1 and CDR2 (germline): SNHLY, FYNNEI. The sequence came from a person aged 18-65 years who received the Ad26.COV2.S COVID-19 vaccine or a placebo. The V call is TRBV2, the J call TRBJ1-4, with D maybe TRBD1 (5 bases). The starting material was peripheral blood, obtained in a trial of Ad26.COV2.S vaccine versus placebo. CDR3 in amino acids: CASSGGRRGSNEKLFF. The CDR3 nucleotides are TGTGCCAGCAGTGGGGGACGACGGGGATCTAATGAAAAACTGTTTTTT.